The 18 T cell receptor beta chains reported below all come from one sample, sequenced in a study of cytomegalovirus exposure and HLA in healthy donors. The primer mix had 60 Vbeta and 13 Jbeta primers. The method was immunoSEQ multiplex PCR; TCRdb's version includes in-frame clones alone and lacks a portion of them. The sample records about 240,000 clones, about 81% being singletons. Sequencing input: PBMCs. These receptors were taken from an older woman in good health and CMV-seropositive.

The CDR3 coding sequence is TGCGCCAGCAGCCAAGTGTCCAGGGGAGCTAACTATGGCTACACCTTC. This encodes CASSQVSRGANYGYTF. The V gene is TRBV4-1, the J gene TRBJ1-2; D might be TRBD1 (6 bases). The germline CDR1 and CDR2 sequences are MGHRA and YSYEKL. This CDR3 spans 16 amino acids. V dropped 1 base and J dropped 0 bases, with 12 bases sitting between them.

This chain connects TRBV28 to TRBJ2-7; D is perhaps TRBD1 (5 bases). The V end lost 10 bases, the J end lost 0 bases, and 10 bases lay between the germline ends. The CDR3 is 12 amino acids. CDR1 MDHEN and CDR2 SYDVKM come from the germline V gene. The CDR3 DNA is TGTGCCACCTCCGACAGCTCCTACGAGCAGTACTTC. This sequence encodes CATSDSSYEQYF.

This clone has a handful of counts. The CDR3: CASSGEARSITDTQYF. The CDR3, as DNA: TGTGCCAGCAGTGGTGAGGCCAGATCCATTACAGATACGCAGTATTTT. The chain recombines TRBV2 with TRBJ2-3; no clear D gene. There are 16 residues in the CDR3. Trimming stripped 4 bases from V and 3 bases from J, with 17 bases between. Germline V gives CDR1 SNHLY, CDR2 FYNNEI.

The J gene is TRBJ2-6, the V gene TRBV27, with 7 bases aligning to TRBD1. CDR3 length equals 13 residues. Germline lookup yields CDR1 MNHEY and CDR2 SMNVEV (reference sequence). J was trimmed by 11 bases and V by 7 bases; bases with no gene match: 8. The CDR3 nucleotides are TGTGCCAGCACACTCCGGACAGGTTACGTCCTGACTTTC. Residues: CASTLRTGYVLTF. Full variable domain (remainder filled in from reference TRBV27 and TRBJ2-6): EAQVTQNPRYLITVTGKKLTVTCSQNMNHEYMSWYRQDPGLGLRQIYYSMNVEVTDKGDVPEGYKVSRKEKRNFPLILESPSPNQTSLYFCASTLRTGYVLTFGAGSRLTVL.

V gene TRBV5-1 combines with J gene TRBJ2-5, with TRBD1 matching over 9 bases. Germline-derived CDR1 and CDR2 are SGHRS and YFSETQ. Trimming removed 2 bases from V and 3 bases from J; junction bases left unmatched: 5. The CDR3 sequence is 15 residues long. This chain's CDR3 is CASSFRTGAKETQYF. For the CDR3, the DNA is TGCGCCAGCAGCTTTCGGACAGGGGCAAAAGAGACCCAGTACTTC.

Comment on this clone: Other nucleotide sequences from this sample produce the same CDR3. The chain is built from TRBV2 and TRBJ2-3; 12 nucleotides agree with TRBD1. This CDR3 has 14 amino acids. V gave up 5 bases and J gave up 6 bases; unmatched junction bases: 3. CDR1 and CDR2 from the germline V gene are SNHLY and FYNNEI. The CDR3 here is CASSRDRGPDTQYF. The CDR3, as DNA: TGTGCCAGCAGTCGGGACAGGGGGCCTGATACGCAGTATTTT.

The chain uses TRBV5-1 and TRBJ1-1; TRBD1 aligns across 8 bases. Germline CDR1 reads SGHRS; CDR2 reads YFSETQ. V shed 4 bases, J shed 6 bases, and the junction held 5 bases outside the gene matches. CDR3 length: 13 residues. CDR3 in DNA: TGCGCCAGCAGCGCAGGGGGCGCGTCTGAAGCTTTCTTT. Translated: CASSAGGASEAFF.

V usage is TRBV10-2 and J usage is TRBJ1-1, with 8 bases lining up with TRBD1. V was clipped by 5 bases and J by 1 base; unmatched bases: 3. Germline CDR1 and CDR2: WSHSY and SAAADI. The CDR3 has 14 amino acids. The CDR3 loop is CASSRQGRNTEAFF. In nucleotides, the CDR3 is TGCGCCAGCAGTCGACAGGGGCGGAACACTGAAGCTTTCTTT.

The chain has TRBV6-1 and TRBJ2-7; perhaps TRBD2 as D (6 bases). The V gene lost 5 bases and the J gene lost 5 bases, with 19 bases spanning the gap. CDR3 length: 15 amino acids. The germline gives CDR1 MNHNS, CDR2 SASEGT. CDR3 sequence: CASSSGVSSIDEQYF. CDR3 DNA: TGTGCCAGCAGTTCGGGGGTCTCCTCTATAGACGAGCAGTACTTC.

V gene TRBV7-8 combines with J gene TRBJ2-3, with 7 bases matching TRBD1. V was clipped by 4 bases and J by 1 base; unmatched bases: 5. The CDR3 covers 15 residues. Germline-derived CDR1 and CDR2 are SGHVS and FQNEAQ. The CDR3, as DNA: TGTGCCAGCAGCTCACAGGGGTTGGGCACAGATACGCAGTATTTT. The encoded protein is CASSSQGLGTDTQYF.

CDR3 coding DNA: TGCGCCAGCCACAGCGGGACTAGCGGGAGTATGGGTACAGATACGCAGTATTTT. Its protein product is CASHSGTSGSMGTDTQYF. The chain links TRBV5-1 to TRBJ2-3; 14 bases fit TRBD2. V lost 7 bases, J lost 3 bases, and 13 bases stayed unmatched. The CDR3 extends over 18 amino acids. CDR1 is SGHRS and CDR2 is YFSETQ in the germline V gene.

The genes are TRBV5-4 and TRBJ1-1; weak D call: TRBD1 (6 bases). From germline, CDR1 is SGHNT and CDR2 YYREEE (reference sequence). V lost 0 bases and J 5 bases, leaving 14 bases between the germline ends. The CDR3 runs to 15 residues. The CDR3 DNA is TGTGCCAGCAGCTTGGCAGGGGCCTCAGGGACTGAAGCTTTCTTT. Translation: CASSLAGASGTEAFF.

The rearrangement links TRBV27 to TRBJ2-7; 7 positions match TRBD1. Unmatched junction bases numbered 14, after V lost 9 bases and J lost 9 bases. CDR1 and CDR2 (germline): MNHEY, SMNVEV (reference sequence). The CDR3 is made up of 13 amino acids. CDR3 protein: CASYEAGGRWQYF. The CDR3 bases are TGTGCCAGTTACGAAGCAGGGGGACGGTGGCAGTACTTC.

J is TRBJ2-4 and V is TRBV19; weak D call: TRBD2 (5 bases). Looked up from germline, CDR1 is LNHDA and CDR2 is SQIVND (reference sequence). The CDR3 sequence is 16 residues long. Trimming removed 4 bases at V and 0 bases at J, with 13 bases between. Here the CDR3 reads CASSTSSTIAKNIQYF. The CDR3 bases are TGTGCCAGTAGTACCTCTAGCACCATAGCCAAAAACATTCAGTACTTC.

About this clone: At the DNA level, this CDR3 is encoded by other sequences in the same sample as well. V usage is TRBV4-2 and J usage is TRBJ2-7, with TRBD2 identical over 7 bases. The CDR3 spans 13 residues. With 1 base clipped from V and 4 bases from J, the junction kept 1 base outside the gene matches. Per the germline V gene, CDR1 is LGHNA and CDR2 is YNFKEQ. For the CDR3, the DNA is TGTGCCAGCAGCCAAGTGGGGGGGTACGAGCAGTACTTC. Residues: CASSQVGGYEQYF.

This clone was counted a few times. The chain couples TRBV7-9 to TRBJ2-5; D uncertain. CDR1 SEHNR and CDR2 FQNEAQ come from the germline V gene (reference sequence). The length of the CDR3 is 11 residues. Trimming took 9 bases from V and 2 from J, leaving 7 bases between them. The CDR3 loop is CASTPQETQYF. DNA of the CDR3: TGTGCCAGTACACCACAAGAGACCCAGTACTTC. The full variable domain, completed using reference TRBV7-9 and TRBJ2-5, is DTGVSQNPRHKITKRGQNVTFRCDPISEHNRLYWYRQTLGQGPEFLTYFQNEAQLEKSRLLSDRFSAERPKGSFSTLEIQRTEQGDSAMYLCASTPQETQYFGPGTRLLVL.

This chain uses TRBV9 with TRBJ2-3; D possibly corresponds to TRBD1 (6 bases). This CDR3 contains 15 residues. The V gene lost 4 bases and the J gene lost 1 base, with 13 bases spanning the gap. Germline V gene data show CDR1 as SGDLS and CDR2 as YYNGEE. The CDR3 nucleotides are TGTGCCAGCAGCTTTACGGGACACCGCACAGATACGCAGTATTTT. It yields the protein CASSFTGHRTDTQYF. The full variable domain, its missing parts supplied by reference TRBV9 and TRBJ2-3, is DSGVTQTPKHLITATGQRVTLRCSPRSGDLSVYWYQQSLDQGLQFLIQYYNGEERAKGNILERFSAQQFPDLHSELNLSSLELGDSALYFCASSFTGHRTDTQYFGPGTRLTVL.

In nucleotides, the CDR3 is TGTGCCAGCAGCTTCCGGGGTTTTGGCGAGCAGTACTTC. It yields the protein CASSFRGFGEQYF. The chain couples TRBV7-9 to TRBJ2-7; TRBD2 might be the D (5 bases). The CDR3 sequence is 13 residues long. Trimming pared 3 bases from V and 6 bases from J, leaving 12 bases between. Germline assignment: CDR1 SEHNR and CDR2 FQNEAQ (reference sequence).